The next 28 T cell receptor beta chains were all read from a single sample in a study of T cells in Graves' hyperthyroidism and ophthalmopathy. The CDR3 regions of TCR beta were amplified from RNA transcripts. HTBI primers were the set used in a first-round RT-PCR of the TCR CDR3. TCRdb analysed the multiplex PCR reads with MiXCR anew, one entry per CDR3 protein. The top ten hold approximately 25% of the sample, which has 500,000 to 550,000 distinct CDR3 sequences, less than 25% seen once. The sequenced sample was blood. Receptors originate from a man between 18 and 29 years old with Graves' hyperthyroidism.

This clonotype was observed at least ten times. The conserved closing phenylalanine or tryptophan is absent in this CDR3, likely reflecting a read error. V is TRBV5-1 and J is TRBJ1-1, with 12 nucleotides matching TRBD1. V lost 4 bases to trimming and J lost 0 bases; unmatched junction nucleotides: 4. The CDR3 covers 16 residues. The germline gives CDR1 SGHRS, CDR2 YFSETQ. The CDR3 reads CASSPGTGGLNTEAFL. The CDR3 nucleotides read TGCGCCAGCAGCCCGGGGACAGGGGGCTTGAACACTGAAGCTTTCCTT.

Only a few counts were recorded for this clonotype. The rearrangement joins TRBV20-1 to TRBJ2-2; D unclear. The CDR3 consists of 14 residues. CDR1 is DFQATT, CDR2 SNEGSKA, per germline (reference sequence). The V end was cut by 1 base, the J end by 2 bases, with 8 bases between. The CDR3 DNA sequence: TGCAGTGCTAGAGGAATATCCAACACCGGGGAGCTGTTTTTT. It codes for CSARGISNTGELFF.

Many counts were recorded for this clonotype. The chain combines TRBV28 with TRBJ1-5; D not resolved. The CDR3 runs to 17 residues. Germline-derived CDR1 and CDR2 are MDHEN and SYDVKM. V lost 3 bases, J lost 5 bases, and 20 bases lay in between. The CDR3 DNA reads as TGTGCCAGCAGTTTCCCCCACGGGTCCCCCACAGATCAGCCCCAGCATTTT. Its translation is CASSFPHGSPTDQPQHF.

CDR3 loop: CSVAQDEQYF. The CDR3 nucleotides read TGCAGCGTTGCCCAGGACGAGCAGTACTTC. This chain joins TRBV29-1 and TRBJ2-7, with D hard to call. V lost 4 bases, J lost 5 bases, and 6 bases lay in between. This CDR3 is 10 amino acids long. Looked up from germline, CDR1 is SQVTM and CDR2 is ANQGSEA.

Ten or more counts support this clonotype. The rearrangement joins TRBV13 to TRBJ2-4, with a possible D match to TRBD1 (5 bases). The CDR3 has 13 amino acids. The germline V and J ends were trimmed by 4 bases and 9 bases, with 13 bases remaining between them. The germline CDR1 and CDR2 sequences are PRHDT and FYEKMQ (reference sequence). CDR3 bases: TGTGCCAGCAGCTCACAACAGGTGGGCATTCAGTACTTC. Its protein product is CASSSQQVGIQYF.

The CDR3 spells CASSYSMRSEQYF. CDR3 nucleotides: TGTGCCAGCAGTTACTCGATGCGATCCGAGCAGTACTTC. V is TRBV6-2 or TRBV6-3 and J is TRBJ2-7; D unclear. Germline CDR1 MNHEY, CDR2 SVGEGT. The V gene lost 0 bases and the J gene lost 6 bases, with 9 bases spanning the gap. The CDR3 totals 13 residues.

This clonotype was seen at least ten times. The genes are TRBV12-3 or TRBV12-4 and TRBJ1-2; 8 nucleotides align to TRBD1. The CDR3 sequence is 17 residues long. The junction had 17 bases not matched to a gene; V was cut back by 7 bases and J by 4 bases. The CDR3 sequence is CASTLSFSGTGPYGYTF. The CDR3 region has the DNA TGTGCCAGCACCCTTTCCTTTTCCGGGACAGGTCCCTATGGCTACACCTTC.

At least ten counts were recorded for this clonotype. The rearrangement uses TRBV28 and TRBJ1-2; D is unclear. The V end lost 7 bases, the J end lost 3 bases, and 30 bases lay between the germline ends. The V gene's germline CDR1 is MDHEN and CDR2 SYDVKM. This CDR3 comprises 19 residues. The CDR3: CASNGGIPRETYEDYGYTF. The DNA of the CDR3 is TGTGCCAGCAACGGTGGAATCCCCCGTGAGACCTACGAAGACTATGGCTACACCTTC.

The chain combines TRBV6-1 with TRBJ1-2; D may be TRBD1 (5 bases). The CDR3 runs to 12 residues. V lost 11 bases and J lost 4, with 14 bases in between. The germline V gene encodes CDR1 MNHNS and CDR2 SASEGT. The CDR3 DNA reads as TGTGCCGCCCGGACACAGACCTATGGCTACACCTTC. As protein: CAARTQTYGYTF.

The chain combines TRBV11-2 with TRBJ2-3; tentatively, D is TRBD2 (6 bases). Trimming took 6 bases from V and 4 from J, leaving 17 bases between them. CDR3 length equals 15 residues. Germline V gene sequence: CDR1 SGHAT, CDR2 FQNNGV. The CDR3, as DNA: TGTGCCAGCAGTCCGGAGGGTCGGGCAGCAGATACGCAGTATTTT. Protein: CASSPEGRAADTQYF.

Ten or more counts support this clonotype. DNA for the CDR3: TGCGCCAGCAGCCGGGACGGGAGCTCCTACGAGCAGTACTTC. This encodes CASSRDGSSYEQYF. The chain has TRBV5-1 and TRBJ2-7, with TRBD2 as a possible D gene (6 bases). The CDR3 covers 14 residues. CDR1 and CDR2 (germline): SGHRS, YFSETQ. The ends were cut back, 4 bases at V and 0 bases at J, with 11 bases in the middle.

The genes are TRBV6-4 and TRBJ2-7; D not resolved. CDR1 is MRHNA, CDR2 SNTAGT, per germline. The length of the CDR3 is 11 residues. V shed 5 bases and J shed 5 bases, with 7 bases lying between them. The CDR3 loop is CASSRKHEQYF. In DNA form, the CDR3 reads TGTGCCAGCAGTAGGAAGCACGAGCAGTACTTC.

This clonotype has only a few counts. The chain carries TRBV12-5 and TRBJ1-2; the match to TRBD1 covers 9 bases. Germline V gene lookup returns CDR1 LGHNT and CDR2 FRNRAP. The length of the CDR3 is 15 residues. V shed 4 bases, J shed 3 bases, and the junction held 6 bases outside the gene matches. The CDR3 DNA is TGTGCTAGTGGTTCAGGGACAGGGAGCTACTATGGCTACACCTTC. Translation gives CASGSGTGSYYGYTF.

In its sample, this clonotype was seen many times. The chain is built from TRBV6-1 and TRBJ2-5, with D perhaps given as TRBD1 or TRBD2 (5 bases each). Trimming took off 7 bases at V and 3 bases at J, with 18 bases between the two ends. From germline, CDR1 is MNHNS and CDR2 SASEGT. CDR3 length equals 15 residues. The CDR3 sequence: CASNLPGRLEETQYF. The CDR3 DNA reads TGTGCCAGCAATCTCCCGGGGCGCCTTGAAGAGACCCAGTACTTC.

This clonotype was detected ten times or more. The final CDR3 position lacks the conserved phenylalanine or tryptophan, pointing to a likely read error. The rearrangement joins TRBV6-2 or TRBV6-3 to TRBJ2-5, with 8 bases aligning to TRBD2. The germline V gene encodes CDR1 MNHEY and CDR2 SVGEGT. This CDR3 has 16 amino acids. V lost 0 bases, J lost 1 base, and 4 bases stayed unmatched. CDR3 DNA: TGTGCCAGCAGTTACTCAGAGCGGGGGTCCCAAGAGACCCAGTACTCC. Its protein product is CASSYSERGSQETQYS.

This clonotype showed up many times. The CDR3 is CASSGLASTGELFF. DNA of the CDR3: TGTGCCAGCAGTGGCCTAGCGTCCACCGGGGAGCTGTTTTTT. The rearrangement uses TRBV2 and TRBJ2-2, with D possibly matching TRBD2 (6 bases). With 4 bases removed from V and 4 bases from J, the gap between germline ends came to 10 bases. The germline V gene encodes CDR1 SNHLY and CDR2 FYNNEI. The CDR3 is made up of 14 amino acids.

This clonotype was picked up many times. This chain connects TRBV12-3 or TRBV12-4 to TRBJ1-6, with D unclear. The CDR3 length is 12 residues. V shed 5 bases and J shed 15 bases, with 14 bases lying between them. CDR3 amino acids: CASSPGSVLLHF. The CDR3, as DNA: TGTGCCAGCAGTCCCGGTAGCGTTCTCCTCCACTTT.

The chain links TRBV5-1 to TRBJ2-7, with D hard to call. CDR1 SGHRS and CDR2 YFSETQ come from the germline V gene. The CDR3 has 16 residues. Trimming pared 4 bases from V and 2 bases from J, leaving 19 bases between. CDR3: CASSLTPKSEPYEQYF. In DNA, the CDR3 is TGCGCCAGCAGCCTAACCCCTAAGTCCGAGCCCTACGAGCAGTACTTC.

This clonotype came up a few times. This chain links TRBV12-3 or TRBV12-4 with TRBJ1-2, with 9 bases identical to TRBD1. V trimming: 4 bases; J trimming: 8 bases; junction bases outside the gene matches: 14. The CDR3 runs to 16 residues. The CDR3 sequence is CASSSSSAGQGGGYTF. The DNA of the CDR3 is TGTGCCAGCAGTTCGTCCTCCGCGGGACAGGGAGGCGGCTACACCTTC.

The chain joins TRBV2 to TRBJ2-7; D unresolved. CDR1 and CDR2 from the germline V gene are SNHLY and FYNNEI. The CDR3 runs to 12 residues. Trimming removed 3 bases from V and 9 bases from J, with 12 bases in between. CDR3 nucleotides: TGTGCCAGCAGTGAGGGCGGACGAGCGCAGTACTTC. It encodes CASSEGGRAQYF.

About this clonotype itself: This likely comes from a read error, as the CDR3 has no conserved phenylalanine or tryptophan at its end. This chain links TRBV6-1 with TRBJ2-2; D perhaps matches TRBD2 (5 bases). CDR1 MNHNS and CDR2 SASEGT come from the germline V gene. This CDR3 is 14 amino acids long. The V and J ends lost 8 bases and 5 bases respectively, with 15 bases between them. CDR3 amino acids: CASRPGSKTGELFL. As DNA, the CDR3 is TGTGCCAGCCGTCCGGGGAGTAAAACCGGGGAGCTGTTTCTT.

This clonotype was detected many times. The gene calls are TRBV28 and TRBJ2-7; D call uncertain. Germline CDR1 is MDHEN and CDR2 is SYDVKM. V gave up 6 bases and J gave up 5 bases, with 20 bases separating them. The CDR3 spans 15 residues. The CDR3 region has the DNA TGTGCCAGCAGCCGACCCCAGGACCTAGGGAACGAGCAGTACTTC. This sequence encodes CASSRPQDLGNEQYF. Drawing the rest from reference TRBV28 and TRBJ2-7, the complete variable domain is DVKVTQSSRYLVKRTGEKVFLECVQDMDHENMFWYRQDPGLGLRLIYFSYDVKMKEKGDIPEGYSVSREKKERFSLILESASTNQTSMYLCASSRPQDLGNEQYFGPGTRLTVT.

DNA of the CDR3: TGTGCCAGCAGTGGTCCTAGCGGGAGAAGGAACACCGGGGAGCTGTTTTTT. Residues: CASSGPSGRRNTGELFF. The chain employs TRBV6-1 and TRBJ2-2; 10 bases are shared with TRBD2. The CDR3 is 17 residues long. V trimming: 4 bases; J trimming: 1 base; junction bases outside the gene matches: 6. The germline V gene encodes CDR1 MNHNS and CDR2 SASEGT.

This clonotype was seen at least ten times. The gene calls are TRBV28 and TRBJ2-7; D possibly corresponds to TRBD1 (5 bases). V shed 6 bases and J shed 2 bases, with 14 bases lying between them. From germline, CDR1 is MDHEN and CDR2 SYDVKM. The CDR3 runs 14 residues. CDR3 sequence reads: CASSYPPGTYEQYF. CDR3 nucleotide sequence: TGTGCCAGCAGCTACCCCCCAGGGACCTACGAGCAGTACTTC.

The chain recombines TRBV12-3 or TRBV12-4 with TRBJ1-2, with 8 bases aligning to TRBD1. The CDR3 extends over 16 amino acids. With V trimmed by 2 bases and J by 2 bases, 7 bases remained unmatched. The CDR3 loop is CASSLSKGQGNYGYTF. CDR3 nucleotide sequence: TGTGCCAGCAGTTTAAGTAAAGGACAGGGAAACTATGGCTACACCTTC.

This clonotype appeared a few times. The chain links TRBV19 to TRBJ1-2; TRBD1 might be the D (6 bases). The CDR3 has 15 amino acids. Per germline, CDR1 LNHDA and CDR2 SQIVND (reference sequence). Trimming removed 7 bases from V and 0 bases from J, with 15 bases in between. The chain's CDR3 is CASTSGQASNYGYTF. The CDR3, as DNA: TGTGCCAGTACATCGGGACAAGCGTCTAACTATGGCTACACCTTC.

This rearrangement joins TRBV7-3 to TRBJ1-1, with D unclear. Between the trimmed V and J ends, which lost 5 bases and 9 bases, there was a span of 13 bases. CDR3 length: 12 amino acids. Germline CDR1 reads SGHTA; CDR2 reads FQGTGA. This chain's CDR3 is CASSLPGGQAFF. The CDR3 nucleotides read TGTGCCAGCAGCCTACCCGGCGGACAAGCTTTCTTT.

The V and J genes are TRBV24-1 and TRBJ2-5; weak D call: TRBD2 (6 bases). The CDR3 sequence is 13 residues long. CDR1 and CDR2 (germline): KGHDR, SFDVKD. With 7 bases removed from V and 7 bases from J, the gap between germline ends came to 15 bases. As DNA, the CDR3 is TGTGCCACCAGCCGGGGGTCTTCAGGGACCCAGTACTTC. This gives the protein CATSRGSSGTQYF.